This T cell receptor (beta chain) came from a study of T cell clonality in common variable immunodeficiency (dated by TCRdb to the mid-2010s). For sequencing, equivalent amounts of genomic DNA were input from CVID and control samples. For every sample, a 60 bp segment covering the rearranged TCRbeta CDR3 region was amplified and then sequenced. The immunoSEQ assay, a bias-corrected multiplex PCR combined with high-throughput sequencing, was used to amplify TCRbeta. In the original analysis: Each unique nucleotide sequence was treated as a clone and annotated with V, D and J genes, copy number and frequency. Sequences were labeled productive if in frame, and non-productive if out of frame or containing stop codons. As previously described, clonality was calculated on the basis of Shannon's entropy. The predicted amino acid sequences of productive clones were used to derive the mean CDR3 Kyte-Doolittle hydropathy. Hierarchical clustering of scaled V gene usage was performed with the R hclust function using Manhattan distance and complete linkage. Clone sharing by CDR3 amino acid sequence was assessed by resampling 12 repertoires per group over 100 rounds. The repertoires were searched for about 70 published EBV-specific TCRbeta sequences and almost 250 published CMV-specific TCRbeta sequences. Analysis left out a couple of CVID samples that produced under 10,000 sequences, so some 45 CVID repertoires remained. In its TCRdb copy, this immuneACCESS table keeps in-frame sequences only and misses some clones. Where compared with another copy, unresolved V genes explain less than half of these, and the others have no known cause. The D gene and trimming were derived from the DNA, and the V and J assignments and clone size from that table. For this sample, 20,000 to 25,000 clones are listed, none of them singletons. The leading ten clones occupy around 2.4% of the sample.

Standard criteria were used to diagnose CVID, namely serum IgG, IgA and/or IgM reduced below the normal range together with specific antibody deficiency. There were 40 to 45 subjects in the CVID group (about 15 female and around 29 male), ranging in age from about 8 to 64 years, with a mean age of roughly 40. Both CVID patients and healthy controls were predominantly of Caucasian heritage. At the time of study participation, every CVID subject had been on replacement immunoglobulin therapy for at least one year. At blood collection, none of the CVID subjects was ill or on immunomodulatory or immunosuppressive medication. Heparinized peripheral whole blood samples of about 5 to 9 ml were collected from each donor. Genomic DNA from adults with common variable immune deficiency (CVID) and from healthy adult controls was the source for sequencing TCRbeta CDR3 repertoires. Diluted blood was subjected to density centrifugation over Hypaque 1077 or Ficoll-Paque for isolation of peripheral blood mononuclear cells. Genomic DNA was obtained from unsorted mononuclear cells using either Qiagen column purification or a centrifugation-based method.

The CDR3 contains 18 residues, cysteine and phenylalanine counted. The DNA shown is the part of the CDR3 that was read: 45 bases, in frame from base 1. V is shortened by 2 bases, J by 0 bases, and the region joining them spans 22 bases. CDR1 DFQATT and CDR2 SNEGSKA were looked up in the germline V gene (reference sequence). General study outcomes and caveats: Compared with healthy controls, CVID subjects showed increased TCRbeta clonality (t-test p = 0.018), a feature most characteristic of about a third of subjects. According to the authors, figuring out what caused the increased clonality in CVID would require sequencing the repertoires of T cell subpopulations. Correlations between repertoire features and clinical complications were limited by patient heterogeneity within the CVID cohort. Despite equal DNA input, controls averaged roughly 84,000 unique sequences per sample versus about 31,547 in CVID samples. CVID subjects shared fewer TCRbeta clones with each other than healthy controls did (p < 0.0001). CVID TCRbeta sequences reportedly showed fewer deletions and N-nucleotide insertions and lacked highly modified clones with 13 or more V deletions.

This clone has ten or more counts. No antigen is known for it. Coverage ceases 3 residues before the CDR3 finishes, and the germline J gene fills in the end. Sequencing was performed on peripheral blood mononuclear cells. This receptor was obtained from a human donor with common variable immunodeficiency. In this chain, TRBV20-1 is recombined with TRBJ2-5, and perhaps TRBD2 as D gene, on 5 matching bases. The CDR3 protein: CSARTYSSLDLNQETQYF. The covered CDR3 bases are TGCAGTGCTAGAACATACAGCTCACTAGACCTTAACCAAGAGACC.